A selection of T cell receptor beta chains follows, all from one sample in a study of beta chain features in type 1 diabetes. Profiled with immunoSEQ multiplex PCR; TCRdb holds only in-frame clones, not every one. Seen here are over 150,000 clones, more than 10% observed once, and the top ten hold roughly 0.56%. Material for sequencing was central memory CD4+ T cells from blood. Receptor source: a young woman in good health. Both conserved end residues are part of each CDR3. Fields, in order: clone size, D gene, V gene, J gene, CDR3 protein, CDR3 DNA. The D gene is left open where the match is weak. Rows give clone size only sometimes, using once, few, many, or a class for an expanded clone.

-	-	TRBV18	TRBJ2-5	CASSRRGGEMETQYF	TGTGCCAGCTCACGCAGGGGTGGGGAGATGGAGACCCAGTACTTC
-	TRBD1	TRBV28	TRBJ2-7	CASSLVGTGDYEQYF	TGTGCCAGCAGTTTAGTCGGGACAGGGGACTACGAGCAGTACTTC
-	-	TRBV15	TRBJ1-1	CATTKQVARTEAFF	TGTGCCACCACCAAACAGGTCGCACGGACTGAAGCTTTCTTT
-	-	TRBV28	TRBJ2-2	CASRDAANTGELFF	TGTGCCAGCCGTGACGCGGCGAACACCGGGGAGCTGTTTTTT
-	-	TRBV11-2	TRBJ2-2	CASSRWTFTGELFF	TGTGCCAGCAGCCGATGGACTTTCACCGGGGAGCTGTTTTTT
few	-	TRBV25-1	TRBJ2-5	CASSESGLKAQETQYF	TGTGCCAGCAGTGAATCCGGACTAAAGGCTCAGGAGACCCAGTACTTC
few	TRBD1	TRBV10-3	TRBJ2-7	CAIRKPGQGHEQYF	TGTGCCATCAGAAAACCGGGACAGGGCCACGAGCAGTACTTC
few	-	TRBV11-3	TRBJ2-2	CASSLELPAPADGELFF	TGTGCCAGCAGCTTAGAGTTACCTGCGCCAGCGGACGGGGAGCTGTTTTTT
-	TRBD1	TRBV28	TRBJ1-2	CASSSGGDYGYTF	TGTGCCAGCAGTTCAGGGGGCGACTATGGCTACACCTTC
-	-	TRBV27	TRBJ2-7	CASQPGTPTYEQYF	TGTGCCAGCCAGCCCGGGACACCTACCTACGAGCAGTACTTC
few	TRBD1	TRBV30	TRBJ1-1	CAWSAGQGRGNTEAFF	TGTGCCTGGAGTGCGGGACAGGGCCGGGGGAACACTGAAGCTTTCTTT
few	TRBD1	TRBV18	TRBJ2-5	CASSTQTGAQETQYF	TGTGCCAGCTCAACTCAGACAGGGGCCCAAGAGACCCAGTACTTC
-	-	TRBV6-5	TRBJ2-5	CASSLVGETQYF	TGTGCCAGCAGTCTAGTCGGTGAGACCCAGTACTTC
few	-	TRBV5-1	TRBJ2-3	CASSLVPGGDTQYF	TGCGCCAGCAGCTTGGTCCCCGGGGGAGATACGCAGTATTTT
-	-	TRBV5-1	TRBJ2-6	CASSSGSGANVLTF	TGCGCCAGCAGCTCAGGGTCCGGGGCCAACGTCCTGACTTTC
-	TRBD1	TRBV28	TRBJ1-5	CASSLSGQVNQPQHF	TGTGCCAGCAGTTTGTCGGGACAGGTCAATCAGCCCCAGCATTTT
few	-	TRBV30	TRBJ1-1	CAGSWGVMNTEAFF	TGTGCCGGATCATGGGGGGTCATGAACACTGAAGCTTTCTTT
-	-	TRBV27	TRBJ1-2	CASSRGGRTNYGYTF	TGTGCCAGCAGTCGCGGGGGGCGGACTAACTATGGCTACACCTTC
few	TRBD1	TRBV29-1	TRBJ1-4	CSVGDRELNEKLFF	TGCAGCGTCGGGGACAGAGAGCTTAATGAAAAACTGTTTTTT
-	-	TRBV25-1	TRBJ1-5	CQGNQPQHF	TGTCAGGGGAATCAGCCCCAGCATTTT
few	-	TRBV7-9	TRBJ1-1	CASSLGWSQAFF	TGTGCCAGCAGCTTAGGGTGGAGCCAAGCTTTCTTT
-	TRBD2	TRBV29-1	TRBJ2-1	CSVPLGLAGGAPANEQFF	TGCAGCGTCCCTCTGGGACTAGCGGGAGGTGCTCCGGCGAATGAGCAGTTCTTC
once	-	TRBV4-1	TRBJ2-5	CASSQGWGFRETQYF	TGCGCCAGCAGCCAAGGGTGGGGCTTTCGAGAGACCCAGTACTTC
-	-	TRBV9	TRBJ2-1	CASSVGHSVGEQFF	TGTGCCAGCAGCGTAGGGCATAGCGTAGGTGAGCAGTTCTTC
-	-	TRBV20-1	TRBJ2-1	CSALYNEQFF	TGCAGTGCTCTATACAATGAGCAGTTCTTC
-	-	TRBV7-8	TRBJ2-7	CASSPKDSWIYEQYF	TGTGCCAGCAGCCCTAAGGACAGCTGGATCTACGAGCAGTACTTC
few	TRBD1	TRBV29-1	TRBJ1-5	CSVGAGGSNQPQHF	TGCAGCGTTGGGGCAGGGGGTAGCAATCAGCCCCAGCATTTT
-	-	TRBV4-1	TRBJ2-5	CASSQAGGETQYF	TGCGCCAGCAGCCAAGCAGGAGGAGAGACCCAGTACTTC
-	TRBD1	TRBV28	TRBJ1-2	CASRVSGTGYGYTF	TGTGCCAGCAGGGTTTCCGGGACAGGGTATGGCTACACCTTC
-	TRBD1	TRBV28	TRBJ2-4	CASSDRTGEENIQYF	TGTGCCAGCAGTGATCGGACAGGGGAGGAAAACATTCAGTACTTC
few	TRBD1	TRBV30	TRBJ1-2	CAWSPTTGNYGYTF	TGTGCCTGGAGTCCGACGACAGGGAACTATGGCTACACCTTC
-	-	TRBV30	TRBJ1-1	CAWYLGAPLLGTEAFF	TGTGCCTGGTATTTGGGGGCCCCCTTACTGGGCACTGAAGCTTTCTTT